The 8 T cell receptor beta chains reported below all come from one sample, sequenced in a study of cytomegalovirus exposure and HLA in healthy donors. Amplification used 60 Vbeta primers and 13 Jbeta primers. Profiled with immunoSEQ multiplex PCR; TCRdb holds only in-frame clones, not every one. Of roughly 120,000 clones listed, about 84% are singletons. Sequencing was done on a sample of PBMCs. These receptors were taken from a man in his forties in good health and CMV-seronegative.

This clone was observed a single time. The chain has TRBV10-3 and TRBJ1-3; no clear D gene. CDR1 and CDR2 (germline): ENHRY, SYGVKD. V lost 2 bases and J lost 8, with 10 bases in between. The CDR3 loop spans 13 amino acids. The CDR3 sequence is CAISEGKGDTIYF. The CDR3, as DNA: TGTGCCATCAGTGAGGGGAAGGGAGACACCATATATTTT.

This chain links TRBV29-1 with TRBJ2-5; D possibly corresponds to TRBD2 (6 bases). This CDR3 spans 13 amino acids. Between the trimmed V and J ends, which lost 3 bases and 7 bases, there was a span of 15 bases. The germline gives CDR1 SQVTM, CDR2 ANQGSEA. The CDR3 spells CSVDLDYEGTQYF. The DNA of the CDR3 is TGCAGCGTTGATTTGGACTACGAAGGGACCCAGTACTTC.

This clone was seen just once. The V gene is TRBV19, the J gene TRBJ2-4; TRBD1 aligns across 8 bases. The CDR3 spans 15 residues. Germline values: CDR1 LNHDA, CDR2 SQIVND (reference sequence). With 2 bases clipped from V and 10 bases from J, the junction kept 10 bases outside the gene matches. The CDR3 sequence: CASSISPGQGRIQYF. The CDR3, as DNA: TGTGCCAGTAGTATATCCCCCGGACAGGGAAGGATTCAGTACTTC. Using reference TRBV19 and TRBJ2-4 for the parts outside the CDR3, the full variable domain is DGGITQSPKYLFRKEGQNVTLSCEQNLNHDAMYWYRQDPGQGLRLIYYSQIVNDFQKGDIAEGYSVSREKKESFPLTVTSAQKNPTAFYLCASSISPGQGRIQYFGAGTRLSVL.

V gene TRBV4-3 combines with J gene TRBJ1-3, with unresolved D. V was clipped by 5 bases and J by 3 bases, with 20 bases between them. In germline, CDR1 is LGHNA, CDR2 YSLEER. The length of the CDR3 is 17 residues. In nucleotides, the CDR3 is TGCGCCAGCAGCTATATCCCCCGGGGAGAAAGTGGAAACACCATATATTTT. The encoded protein is CASSYIPRGESGNTIYF.

The chain joins TRBV27 to TRBJ2-7, with 12 bases lining up with TRBD1. In germline, CDR1 is MNHEY, CDR2 SMNVEV (reference sequence). After removal of 6 bases from V and 4 bases from J, the junction contained 7 bases not matched to a gene. The CDR3 is made up of 15 amino acids. The CDR3 loop reads CASRSPGQGAYEQYF. CDR3 nucleotide sequence: TGTGCCAGCAGGTCACCGGGACAGGGGGCGTACGAGCAGTACTTC.

The chain employs TRBV20-1 and TRBJ1-1; no definite D call. There are 11 residues in the CDR3. The V end was cut by 2 bases, the J end by 9 bases, with 10 bases between. Per germline, CDR1 DFQATT and CDR2 SNEGSKA (reference sequence). The CDR3 nucleotides read TGCAGTGCTAGAAACGAGGGTAAAGCTTTCTTT. Encoded protein: CSARNEGKAFF.

V usage is TRBV27 and J usage is TRBJ1-2; 9 bases agree with TRBD1. The germline V gene encodes CDR1 MNHEY and CDR2 SMNVEV (reference sequence). This CDR3 comprises 15 residues. The V and J ends lost 6 bases and 5 bases, in that order; junction bases with no gene match: 10. CDR3 nucleotide sequence: TGTGCCAGCAGACTTCACAGGGGGCGAGAATATGGCTACACCTTC. Translating gives CASRLHRGREYGYTF.

The rearrangement uses TRBV28 and TRBJ1-1, with 10 bases fitting TRBD1. Germline V lookup: CDR1 MDHEN, CDR2 SYDVKM. CDR3 size: 13 residues. The V gene end was trimmed by 5 bases and the J gene end by 5 bases; junction bases not matched to a gene: 2. This chain's CDR3 is CASSMDRGTEAFF. The DNA for the CDR3 is TGTGCCAGCAGTATGGACAGGGGGACTGAAGCTTTCTTT.